These T cell receptor beta chains were read from a single sample in a study of blood T cell repertoires in COVID-19. Data came from immunoSEQ multiplex PCR; TCRdb stores just in-frame clones and leaves some out. The profile shows over 120,000 clones, around nine tenths of them singletons. Sequenced input: peripheral blood. These receptors were collected from a human donor in a cohort sampled during active COVID-19. Both conserved end residues are part of each CDR3. Part of the rows lack a size; the others show once, few, many or a class for expanded clones.

clone size,J gene,V gene,CDR3 protein
-,TRBJ1-1,TRBV5-1,CASSLTGNTEAFF
-,TRBJ1-6,TRBV9,CASSATRTGSNSPLHF
once,TRBJ1-4,TRBV19,CASSIAARQNEKLFF
-,TRBJ1-2,TRBV7-3,CASSQGDGSYGYTF
-,TRBJ1-2,TRBV4-1,CASSQDPTNYGYTF
-,TRBJ2-3,TRBV6-2/TRBV6-3,CASSFGLGTQYF
-,TRBJ2-2,TRBV5-1,CASSKDRVESGELFF
-,TRBJ2-7,TRBV5-1,CASSPGGYEQYF
-,TRBJ1-2,TRBV9,CVSSLQASRNYGYTF
-,TRBJ1-3,TRBV5-1,CASSLSVQGADTIYF
-,TRBJ1-5,TRBV21-1,CASSNEVSNQPQHF
-,TRBJ2-7,TRBV6-5,CASGDRGHYEQYF
once,TRBJ1-2,TRBV5-1,CASSLRGAHDGYTF
-,TRBJ1-2,TRBV7-2,CASSLERANYGYTF
-,TRBJ1-5,TRBV12-3/TRBV12-4,CASSLRGNQPQHF
-,TRBJ1-1,TRBV11-1,CASSPRENTEAFF
-,TRBJ1-1,TRBV24-1,CATSDFTEGARNTEAFF
-,TRBJ2-3,TRBV7-2,CASSSRGLAGDTDTQYF
-,TRBJ2-1,TRBV30,CACRQWGVLNEQFF
-,TRBJ1-3,TRBV5-4,CASTLDRANTIYF
once,TRBJ1-1,TRBV19,CASSEYGSWGGGTEAFF
-,TRBJ1-1,TRBV19,CASSIVGQTNTEAFF
-,TRBJ2-2,TRBV7-8,CASSTNTGELFF
-,TRBJ2-7,TRBV11-1,CASSKAGGAYEQYF
-,TRBJ2-5,TRBV2,CASSPNRGRFETQYF
-,TRBJ2-5,TRBV7-2,CASSLGQGSGETQYF
-,TRBJ2-7,TRBV5-1,CASSLDPGQGAYEQYF